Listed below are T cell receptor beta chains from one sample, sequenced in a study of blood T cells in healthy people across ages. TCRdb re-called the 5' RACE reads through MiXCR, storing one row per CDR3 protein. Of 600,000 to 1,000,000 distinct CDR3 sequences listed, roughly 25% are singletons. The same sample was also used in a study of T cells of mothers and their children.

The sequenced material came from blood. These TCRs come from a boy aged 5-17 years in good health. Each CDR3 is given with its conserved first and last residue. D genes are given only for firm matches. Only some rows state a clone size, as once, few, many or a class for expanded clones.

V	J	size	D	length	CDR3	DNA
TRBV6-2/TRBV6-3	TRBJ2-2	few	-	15	CASRGRGPNTGELFF	TGTGCCAGCAGGGGCAGGGGACCCAACACCGGGGAGCTGTTTTTT
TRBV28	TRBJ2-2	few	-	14	CASSFELNTGELFF	TGTGCCAGCAGCTTCGAGCTGAACACCGGGGAGCTGTTTTTT
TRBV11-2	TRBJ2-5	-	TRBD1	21	CASSQRWTGGGVSGTQETQYF	TGTGCCAGCAGCCAACGTTGGACAGGGGGCGGCGTAAGCGGGACACAAGAGACCCAGTACTTC
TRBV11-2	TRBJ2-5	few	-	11	CASSKTETQYF	TGTGCCAGCAGCAAAACGGAGACCCAGTACTTC
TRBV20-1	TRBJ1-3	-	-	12	CSAQLWGNTIYF	TGCAGTGCACAGCTCTGGGGAAACACCATATATTTT
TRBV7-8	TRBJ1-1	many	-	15	CASSLGPGLNTEAFF	TGTGCCAGCAGCTTAGGTCCGGGGTTGAACACTGAAGCTTTCTTT
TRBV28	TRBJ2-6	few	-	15	CASGTPETGANVLTF	TGTGCCAGCGGGACACCGGAGACTGGGGCCAACGTCCTGACTTTC
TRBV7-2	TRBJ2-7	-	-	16	CASSSRVIPGFYEQYF	TGTGCCAGCAGCTCAAGGGTGATACCGGGCTTTTACGAGCAGTACTTC
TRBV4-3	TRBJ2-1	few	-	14	CASSQDFRGSLQFF	TGCGCCAGCAGCCAAGATTTCCGGGGATCGCTGCAGTTCTTC
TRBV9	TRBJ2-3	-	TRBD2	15	CASSVVGGGPDTQYF	TGTGCCAGCAGCGTAGTTGGGGGGGGACCAGATACGCAGTATTTT
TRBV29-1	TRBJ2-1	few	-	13	CSVEETSYNEQFF	TGCAGCGTTGAAGAAACCTCCTACAATGAGCAGTTCTTC
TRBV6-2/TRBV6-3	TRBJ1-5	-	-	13	CASSYSDGQPQHF	TGTGCCAGCAGTTACAGCGACGGGCAGCCCCAGCATTTT
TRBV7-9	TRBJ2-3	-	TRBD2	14	CASSPRLAADTQYF	TGTGCCAGCAGCCCAAGACTAGCGGCAGATACGCAGTATTTT
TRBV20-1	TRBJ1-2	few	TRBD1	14	CSARRTGVSYGYTF	TGCAGTGCTAGAAGGACAGGGGTGAGCTATGGCTACACCTTC
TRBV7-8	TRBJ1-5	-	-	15	CASSLSGPRDQPQHF	TGTGCCAGCAGCTTATCCGGTCCTAGGGATCAGCCCCAGCATTTT
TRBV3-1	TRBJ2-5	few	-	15	CASSQEAGASRGVFF	TGTGCCAGCAGCCAAGAAGCCGGGGCCTCTAGGGGTGTCTTCTTC
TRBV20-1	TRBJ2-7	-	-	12	CSARDLSYEQYF	TGCAGTGCTAGAGATTTGAGTTACGAGCAGTACTTC
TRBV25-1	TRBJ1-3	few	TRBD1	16	CASSESQGAARNTIYF	TGTGCCAGCAGTGAATCACAGGGGGCAGCCCGAAACACCATATATTTT
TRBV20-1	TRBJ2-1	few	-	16	CSASTWDFSSYDEQFF	TGCAGTGCTAGTACTTGGGACTTTTCCTCTTACGATGAGCAGTTCTTC
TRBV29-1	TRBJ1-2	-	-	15	CSVEDHPAQGYGYTF	TGCAGCGTTGAAGATCACCCAGCCCAGGGCTATGGCTACACCTTC
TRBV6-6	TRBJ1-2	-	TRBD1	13	CASSLPPGTGYTF	TGTGCCAGCAGTTTACCACCCGGGACAGGGTATACCTTC
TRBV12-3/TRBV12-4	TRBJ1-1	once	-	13	CASSQPEDTEAFF	TGTGCCAGCAGCCAACCCGAGGACACTGAAGCTTTCTTT
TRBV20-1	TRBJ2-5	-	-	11	CSASPKETQYF	TGCAGTGCTAGCCCTAAAGAGACCCAGTACTTC
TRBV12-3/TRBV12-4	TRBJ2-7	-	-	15	CASSLGDSGAYEQYF	TGTGCCAGCAGTTTGGGGGACTCAGGGGCCTACGAGCAGTACTTC
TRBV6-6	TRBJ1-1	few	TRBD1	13	CASSYDRDTEAFF	TGTGCCAGCAGTTACGACAGGGACACTGAAGCTTTCTTT
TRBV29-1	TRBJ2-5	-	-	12	CSVEWQQETQYF	TGCAGCGTTGAATGGCAGCAAGAGACCCAGTACTTC
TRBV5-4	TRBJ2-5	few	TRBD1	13	CASSYGTVETQYF	TGTGCCAGCAGCTACGGGACAGTGGAGACCCAGTACTTC
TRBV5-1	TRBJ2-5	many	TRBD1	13	CASSWDRQETQYF	TGCGCCAGCAGCTGGGACAGACAAGAGACCCAGTACTTC
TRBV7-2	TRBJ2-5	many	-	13	CASSLSFQETQYF	TGTGCCAGCAGTTTGTCCTTTCAAGAGACCCAGTACTTC
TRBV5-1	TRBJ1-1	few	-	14	CASSLDRQGRGAFF	TGCGCCAGCAGCTTGGACCGCCAGGGTAGAGGAGCTTTCTTT
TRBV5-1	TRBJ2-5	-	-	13	CASSWAPQETQYF	TGCGCCAGCAGCTGGGCGCCCCAAGAGACCCAGTACTTC
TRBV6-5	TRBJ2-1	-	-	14	CASSYGLPLNEQFF	TGTGCCAGCAGTTACGGCCTCCCTCTGAATGAGCAGTTCTTC
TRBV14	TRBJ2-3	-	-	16	CASSQGGLSLWDTQYF	TGTGCCAGCAGCCAGGGGGGACTTAGCCTCTGGGATACGCAGTATTTT
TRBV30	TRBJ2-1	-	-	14	CAWDTGIRKGEQFF	TGTGCCTGGGATACAGGGATTCGGAAAGGTGAGCAGTTCTTC
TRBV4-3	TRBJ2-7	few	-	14	CASSQEWEDYEQYF	TGCGCCAGCAGCCAAGAATGGGAGGACTACGAGCAGTACTTC
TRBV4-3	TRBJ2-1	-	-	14	CASSPGLRYNEQFF	TGCGCCAGCAGCCCAGGACTACGCTACAATGAGCAGTTCTTC
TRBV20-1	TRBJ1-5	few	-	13	CSARPTGNQPQHF	TGCAGTGCTAGGCCCACAGGGAATCAGCCCCAGCATTTT
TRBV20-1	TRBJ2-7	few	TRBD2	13	CSAGGDFSYEQYF	TGCAGTGCTGGGGGGGACTTCTCCTACGAGCAGTACTTC
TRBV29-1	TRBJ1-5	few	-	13	CSVEPAWGQPQHF	TGCAGCGTTGAGCCCGCTTGGGGGCAGCCCCAGCATTTT
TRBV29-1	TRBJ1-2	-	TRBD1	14	CSVEKGQAGYGYTF	TGCAGCGTTGAAAAGGGACAGGCCGGCTATGGCTACACCTTC
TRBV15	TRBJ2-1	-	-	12	CATRGIHNEQFF	TGTGCCACCAGAGGGATACACAATGAGCAGTTCTTC
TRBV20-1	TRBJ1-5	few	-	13	CSALKALNQPQHF	TGCAGTGCTTTAAAAGCCCTCAATCAGCCCCAGCATTTT
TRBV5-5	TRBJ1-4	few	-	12	CASLGGNEKLFF	TGTGCCAGCCTTGGCGGGAATGAAAAACTGTTTTTT
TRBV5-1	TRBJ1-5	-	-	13	CASSPGGSQPQHF	TGCGCCAGCTCGCCTGGGGGTAGCCAGCCCCAGCATTTT
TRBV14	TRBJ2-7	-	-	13	CASSLQPGYEQYF	TGTGCCAGCAGCCTTCAGCCGGGCTACGAGCAGTACTTC
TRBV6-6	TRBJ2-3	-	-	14	CASSYPGATDTRYF	TGTGCCAGCAGTTACCCAGGGGCCACAGATACGCGGTATTTT
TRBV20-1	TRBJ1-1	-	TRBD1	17	CSARPHAGGTMNTEAFF	TGCAGTGCTAGGCCCCACGCAGGGGGGACGATGAACACTGAAGCTTTCTTT
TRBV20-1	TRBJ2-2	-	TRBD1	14	CSAGTGGITGELFF	TGCAGTGCCGGGACAGGGGGTATCACCGGGGAGCTGTTTTTT
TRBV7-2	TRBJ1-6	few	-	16	CASSLVPEEMNSPLHF	TGTGCCAGCAGCTTAGTCCCGGAAGAGATGAATTCACCCCTCCACTTT
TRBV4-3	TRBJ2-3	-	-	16	CASSQDWRQDTDTQYF	TGCGCCAGCAGCCAAGATTGGAGACAGGACACAGATACGCAGTATTTT
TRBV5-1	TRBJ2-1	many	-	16	CASSLAAASSYNEQFF	TGCGCCAGCAGCTTGGCAGCGGCGAGCTCCTACAATGAGCAGTTCTTC
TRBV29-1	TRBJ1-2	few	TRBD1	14	CSVEVTDRSYGYTF	TGCAGCGTTGAAGTCACGGACAGGAGCTATGGCTACACCTTC
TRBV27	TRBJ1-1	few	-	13	CASSLMGRTEAFF	TGTGCCAGCAGTCTAATGGGTAGGACTGAAGCTTTCTTT
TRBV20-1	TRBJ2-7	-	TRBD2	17	CSARGFNGASGNYEQYF	TGCAGTGCTAGAGGCTTTAATGGGGCTAGCGGAAACTACGAGCAGTACTTC